This TCR beta chain was captured by sequencing in a study of Ad26.COV2.S vaccination and SARS-CoV-2 variants. The assay was immunoSEQ multiplex PCR, and TCRdb's table has in-frame clones only and misses some. The sample yields fewer than 500,000 clones, 90% seen once. This CDR3 is 15 amino acids long. CDR1 and CDR2 from the germline V gene are LNHNV and YYDKDF (reference sequence). Trimming stripped 0 bases from V and 4 bases from J, with 12 bases between. The treatment here: around 19 received Ad26.COV2.S at low or high dose, single or two shots; about five received placebo; per-sample allocation not given. Sample collection was performed on day 63 after the first vaccine or placebo injection.

The sequence derives from a person aged 18-60 years who received the Ad26.COV2.S COVID-19 vaccine or a placebo. The rearrangement links TRBV15 to TRBJ1-2, with no clear D. The sequencing used peripheral blood, collected in a trial of Ad26.COV2.S vaccine versus placebo. The CDR3 nucleotides read TGTGCCACCAGCAGAGATAGGGTCCGGGGCTATGGCTACACCTTC. It is translated as CATSRDRVRGYGYTF. Using reference TRBV15 and TRBJ1-2 for the parts outside the CDR3, the full variable domain is DAMVIQNPRYQVTQFGKPVTLSCSQTLNHNVMYWYQQKSSQAPKLLFHYYDKDFNNEADTPDNFQSRRPNTSFCFLDIRSPGLGDTAMYLCATSRDRVRGYGYTFGSGTRLTVV.